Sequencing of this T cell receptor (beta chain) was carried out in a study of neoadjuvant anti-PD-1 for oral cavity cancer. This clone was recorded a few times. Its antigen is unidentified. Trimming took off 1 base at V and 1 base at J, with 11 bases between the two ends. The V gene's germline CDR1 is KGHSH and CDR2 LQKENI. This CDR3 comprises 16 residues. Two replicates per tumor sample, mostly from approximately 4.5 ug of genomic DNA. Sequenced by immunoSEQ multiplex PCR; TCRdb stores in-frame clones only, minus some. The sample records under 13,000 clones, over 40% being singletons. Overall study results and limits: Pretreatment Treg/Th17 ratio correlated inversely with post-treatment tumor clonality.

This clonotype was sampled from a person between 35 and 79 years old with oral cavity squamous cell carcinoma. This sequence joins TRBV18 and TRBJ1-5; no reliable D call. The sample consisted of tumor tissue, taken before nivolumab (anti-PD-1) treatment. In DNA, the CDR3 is TGTGCCAGCTCACCACAGGGAATTATAAGCAATCAGCCCCAGCATTTT. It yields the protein CASSPQGIISNQPQHF.